The TCR beta chain under discussion was sequenced for a study of blood T cell repertoires in COVID-19. Method: immunoSEQ multiplex PCR; TCRdb's copy keeps in-frame clones and lacks some. The data show about 480,000 clones, with 88% seen just once and approximately 1.8% held by the top ten. Germline V gene lookup returns CDR1 SGHAT and CDR2 FQNNGV. Trimming removed 0 bases from V and 4 bases from J, with 12 bases in between. The CDR3 is made up of 15 amino acids. The TCR originated in a woman in her 40s who had recovered from COVID-19. Sequencing used PBMCs or T cells enriched from blood (not recorded which). J is TRBJ2-5 and V is TRBV11-2; D is possibly TRBD2 (5 bases). This CDR3 reads CASSLDTGSVETQYF. CDR3 DNA sequence: TGTGCCAGCAGCTTAGATACGGGGAGCGTAGAGACCCAGTACTTC.